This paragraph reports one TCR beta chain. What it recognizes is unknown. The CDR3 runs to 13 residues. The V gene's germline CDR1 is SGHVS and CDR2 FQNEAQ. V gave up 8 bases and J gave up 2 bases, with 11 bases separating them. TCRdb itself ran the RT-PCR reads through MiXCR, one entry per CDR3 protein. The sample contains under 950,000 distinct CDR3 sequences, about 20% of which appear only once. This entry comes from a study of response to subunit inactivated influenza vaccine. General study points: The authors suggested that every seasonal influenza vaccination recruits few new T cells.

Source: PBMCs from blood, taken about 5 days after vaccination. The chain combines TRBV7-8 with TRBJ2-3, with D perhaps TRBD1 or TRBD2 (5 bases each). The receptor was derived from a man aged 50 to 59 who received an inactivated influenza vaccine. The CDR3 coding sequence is TGTGCCAGCGGGGGTTCCCCCACAGATACGCAGTATTTT. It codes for CASGGSPTDTQYF.